This T cell receptor (beta chain) came from a study of T cell changes during pregnancy in multiple sclerosis (dated by TCRdb to the late 2010s). General notes on the study: In women with multiple sclerosis, the researchers looked at how the T cell repertoire shifted as pregnancy progressed.

V gives up 7 bases and J gives up 1 base, and the segment between their germline ends measures 17 bases. Its CDR3 holds 15 amino acids, cysteine through phenylalanine. Only the CDR3 part of the read is kept: 45 bases, read in frame from the first base. The CDR1 and CDR2 encoded by the germline V gene are MNHNS and SASEGT. To prepare the library, the immunoSEQ multiplex PCR assay was applied. The clones in this table, taken by TCRdb from immuneACCESS, are in-frame only. Not every clone is retained; where verified, under half of the shortfall comes from an unresolved V gene, and the cause of the rest is unknown. In all, the sample holds about 40,000 clones, and roughly 93% of those were seen once. 0.35% to 0.5% of the sample goes to the ten largest clones. This clone was observed a handful of times. Its specific antigen is unknown. No base quality values were provided; no much bigger clone lies one nucleotide off.

The chain was built from TRBV6-1 and TRBJ2-7; the D gene is possibly TRBD2, with 5 bases matching. The receptor was derived from a female donor with multiple sclerosis, enrolled in a pregnancy study. This specimen consisted of CD4+ T cells from peripheral blood mononuclear cells, obtained in the first trimester of pregnancy. DNA sequence: TGTGCCAGCAACCTACATGCCGGGAAATCCTACGAGCAGTACTTC. Its coded protein is CASNLHAGKSYEQYF.